Listed here are 29 T cell receptor beta chains from one sample, sequenced in a study of radiation and T cells in renal cell carcinoma. Documented time point: baseline pretreatment blood. Regarding treatment: 15 Gy SBRT to primary tumor, nephrectomy 4 weeks later. Measured with immunoSEQ multiplex PCR; TCRdb has only the in-frame clones, and not every one. The table has 94,000 or so clones, 65% to 85% seen once. This specimen consisted of blood, obtained from a patient whose treatment included radiotherapy and nephrectomy. These receptors were taken from a man aged 60 to 75 with renal cell carcinoma.

The CDR3 loop reads CASYSQGAGTDTQYF. CDR3 DNA sequence: TGCGCCAGCTATTCTCAGGGGGCGGGCACAGATACGCAGTATTTT. The chain combines TRBV5-1 with TRBJ2-3, with TRBD1 matching over 8 bases. The CDR3 sequence is 15 residues long. The V gene end was trimmed by 7 bases and the J gene end by 1 base; junction bases not matched to a gene: 8. Germline V gene data show CDR1 as SGHRS and CDR2 as YFSETQ. Variable domain in full (rest from reference TRBV5-1 and TRBJ2-3): KAGVTQTPRYLIKTRGQQVTLSCSPISGHRSVSWYQQTPGQGLQFLFEYFSETQRNKGNFPGRFSGRQFSNSRSEMNVSTLELGDSALYLCASYSQGAGTDTQYFGPGTRLTVL.

The rearrangement uses TRBV6-6 and TRBJ2-2; TRBD1 matches at 9 bases. From germline, CDR1 is MNHNY and CDR2 SVGAGI (reference sequence). The CDR3 has 15 amino acids. With 5 bases clipped from V and 4 bases from J, the junction kept 5 bases outside the gene matches. The CDR3 coding sequence is TGTGCCAGCAGTCGCCAGACAGGGGGCACCGGGGAGCTGTTTTTT. This gives the protein CASSRQTGGTGELFF.

The CDR3 DNA reads TGTGCCAGCAGCCGCTCGATGAATGAAAAACTGTTTTTT. This codes for CASSRSMNEKLFF. The V gene is TRBV7-6, the J gene TRBJ1-4; no firm D call. Germline loops: CDR1 SGHVS, CDR2 FNYEAQ. The CDR3 runs to 13 residues. V lost 5 bases and J 5 bases, leaving 9 bases between the germline ends. Filled out from reference TRBV7-6 and TRBJ1-4, the complete variable domain reads GAGVSQSPRYKVTKRGQDVALRCDPISGHVSLYWYRQALGQGPEFLTYFNYEAQQDKSGLPNDRFSAERPEGSISTLTIQRTEQRDSAMYRCASSRSMNEKLFFGSGTQLSVL.

The chain carries TRBV5-1 and TRBJ1-1; D call uncertain. Germline values: CDR1 SGHRS, CDR2 YFSETQ. The CDR3 runs 14 residues. The germline V and J ends were trimmed by 5 bases and 3 bases, with 14 bases remaining between them. The CDR3 nucleotides are TGCGCCAGCAGAAGGAACCCGGACGACACTGAAGCTTTCTTT. Translating gives CASRRNPDDTEAFF.

V is TRBV5-4 and J is TRBJ2-5; D ambiguous. Germline loops: CDR1 SGHNT, CDR2 YYREEE (reference sequence). The CDR3 is 17 amino acids. Trimming took 0 bases from V and 2 from J, leaving 17 bases between them. DNA of the CDR3: TGTGCCAGCAGCTTGGAAGGCAGGCCAGCCCGGCAAGAGACCCAGTACTTC. This encodes CASSLEGRPARQETQYF.

Here the CDR3 reads CASSATWTGAGNTIYF. The DNA of the CDR3 is TGTGCCAGCAGCGCAACCTGGACAGGGGCTGGAAACACCATATATTTT. The genes are TRBV5-8 and TRBJ1-3, with 9 bases lining up with TRBD1. V lost 4 bases to trimming and J lost 2 bases; unmatched junction nucleotides: 7. CDR1 is SGHTS and CDR2 is YDEGEE in the germline V gene. The CDR3 has 16 residues. The whole variable domain, filled in from reference TRBV5-8 and TRBJ1-3, reads EAGVTQSPTHLIKTRGQQATLRCSPISGHTSVYWYQQALGLGLQFLLWYDEGEERNRGNFPPRFSGRQFPNYSSELNVNALELEDSALYLCASSATWTGAGNTIYFGEGSWLTVV.

This sequence joins TRBV27 and TRBJ2-3; D remains unclear. CDR3 length equals 17 residues. V was pared by 2 bases and J by 6 bases, with 21 bases between. Per the germline V gene, CDR1 is MNHEY and CDR2 is SMNVEV (reference sequence). CDR3 region: CASSLRALNGRSDTQYF. The CDR3 nucleotides read TGTGCCAGCAGTTTAAGAGCACTAAACGGTCGTTCTGATACGCAGTATTTT.

V is TRBV11-3 and J is TRBJ2-3; 7 nucleotides match TRBD2. The CDR3 loop spans 14 amino acids. V lost 2 bases and J lost 4; bases outside the gene matches: 3. CDR1 and CDR2 (germline): SGHNT, YENEEA. The CDR3 DNA reads TGTGCCAGCAGCTTACGTGCGGGAGCAGATACGCAGTATTTT. Protein product: CASSLRAGADTQYF.

This clone was seen only once. The chain couples TRBV7-9 to TRBJ1-1; the D is unclear. The CDR3 extends over 13 amino acids. Trimming removed 5 bases at V and 1 base at J, with 8 bases between. Germline V gene sequence: CDR1 SEHNR, CDR2 FQNEAQ (reference sequence). CDR3 sequence (DNA): TGTGCCAGCAGCCCCCCCCCGAACACTGAAGCTTTCTTT. It codes for CASSPPPNTEAFF.

This chain joins TRBV27 and TRBJ2-1; tentative D call: TRBD1 (5 bases). This CDR3 is built from 15 residues. Trimming left V 3 bases short and J 5 bases short, with 14 bases between. Germline V gene data show CDR1 as MNHEY and CDR2 as SMNVEV (reference sequence). The CDR3 DNA follows: TGTGCCAGCAGTTTCTTGGGGCTTCATGACAATGAGCAGTTCTTC. This encodes CASSFLGLHDNEQFF.

This sequence joins TRBV28 and TRBJ2-7; 10 bases are a match to TRBD1. Germline assignment: CDR1 MDHEN and CDR2 SYDVKM. The J segment lost 0 bases and the V segment lost 6 bases, leaving 8 bases of the junction unmatched. The CDR3 contains 16 residues. The CDR3 nucleotides read TGTGCCAGCAGCGAGACAGGGGGCATATACTCCTACGAGCAGTACTTC. The encoded protein is CASSETGGIYSYEQYF.

The chain is built from TRBV10-3 and TRBJ2-3; 8 bases fit TRBD2. J was trimmed by 1 base and V by 7 bases; bases with no gene match: 4. The CDR3 consists of 14 residues. Germline V lookup: CDR1 ENHRY, CDR2 SYGVKD. The DNA for the CDR3 is TGTGCCATCACTGCGGGAGGAGGCACAGATACGCAGTATTTT. Its protein is CAITAGGGTDTQYF.

Details on this clone: At one boundary the junction diverges from the germline segment, which might be a read error. This same CDR3 is encoded by further DNA sequences in the sample. This sequence joins TRBV7-2 and TRBJ2-5, with D possibly TRBD2 on 6 matching bases. This CDR3 is 11 amino acids long. Per the germline V gene, CDR1 is SGHTA and CDR2 is FQGNSA. The CDR3 DNA sequence: TGTGCCAGCAGCCTAGCGGAGACCCAGTACTTC. This encodes CASSLAETQYF. Variable domain in full (rest from reference TRBV7-2 and TRBJ2-5): GAGVSQSPSNKVTEKGKDVELRCDPISGHTALYWYRQSLGQGLEFLIYFQGNSAPDKSGLPSDRFSAERTGGSVSTLTIQRTQQEDSAVYLCASSLAETQYFGPGTRLLVL.

The chain combines TRBV28 with TRBJ2-1; D is unresolved. V lost 5 bases and J lost 9, with 17 bases in between. The CDR3 covers 14 residues. CDR1 and CDR2 (germline): MDHEN, SYDVKM. The CDR3 coding sequence is TGTGCCAGCAGTATCCATCCGGGTGTCGGTGAGCAGTTCTTC. Its translation is CASSIHPGVGEQFF. The variable domain in full, completed from reference TRBV28 and TRBJ2-1, reads DVKVTQSSRYLVKRTGEKVFLECVQDMDHENMFWYRQDPGLGLRLIYFSYDVKMKEKGDIPEGYSVSREKKERFSLILESASTNQTSMYLCASSIHPGVGEQFFGPGTRLTVL.

The chain couples TRBV4-3 to TRBJ2-1; no clear D gene. This CDR3 is 15 amino acids long. Deletions cut 1 base from V and 5 bases from J, with 12 bases between. Germline V CDR1 and CDR2: LGHNA, YSLEER. CDR3 sequence reads: CASSQVWRFDNEQFF. CDR3 nucleotides: TGCGCCAGCAGCCAAGTCTGGCGATTCGACAATGAGCAGTTCTTC.

V is TRBV10-1 and J is TRBJ2-1, with 10 positions matching TRBD2. Germline lookup yields CDR1 WNHNN and CDR2 SYGVQD (reference sequence). CDR3 length equals 16 residues. With V trimmed by 3 bases and J by 6 bases, 8 bases remained unmatched. The CDR3 here is CASSESGRAGINEQFF. Written as DNA, the CDR3 is TGCGCCAGCAGTGAAAGCGGGAGGGCCGGAATCAATGAGCAGTTCTTC.

This clone occurred many times. Here the CDR3 reads CASSPGADYGYTF. The CDR3 coding sequence is TGTGCCAGCAGTCCGGGGGCAGACTATGGCTACACCTTC. V usage is TRBV27 and J usage is TRBJ1-2; TRBD1 is a possible D gene (6 bases). CDR3 size: 13 residues. The germline CDR1 and CDR2 sequences are MNHEY and SMNVEV (reference sequence). With 5 bases removed from V and 3 bases from J, the gap between germline ends came to 10 bases.

This clone appeared a few times. The J gene is TRBJ2-5, the V gene TRBV28; 8 nucleotides align to TRBD2. V lost 4 bases, J lost 5 bases, and 12 bases stayed unmatched. This CDR3 has 16 amino acids. CDR1 and CDR2 from the germline V gene are MDHEN and SYDVKM. Written as DNA, the CDR3 is TGTGCCAGCAGTTCCCGTAGGGCGGGAGGTCGGGAGACCCAGTACTTC. It encodes CASSSRRAGGRETQYF.

This chain uses TRBV29-1 with TRBJ1-4; 10 nucleotides match TRBD1. Germline loops: CDR1 SQVTM, CDR2 ANQGSEA. Trimming took 4 bases from V and 3 from J; bases not matched to a gene: 5. The CDR3 is made up of 15 amino acids. CDR3 DNA sequence: TGCAGCGTTGGACAGGGGGCAGCGGCTAATGAAAAACTGTTTTTT. Its translation: CSVGQGAAANEKLFF.

The chain combines TRBV9 with TRBJ2-3; the D gene could be TRBD1 or TRBD2 (5 bases each). The CDR3 consists of 20 residues. Germline assignment: CDR1 SGDLS and CDR2 YYNGEE. Trimming pared 1 base from V and 2 bases from J, leaving 26 bases between. DNA of the CDR3: TGTGCCAGCAGCGTATGGGGGACCACGGCCCTCTATCAGGACACAGATACGCAGTATTTT. Translated: CASSVWGTTALYQDTDTQYF.

V gene TRBV2 combines with J gene TRBJ2-1; 11 bases are a match to TRBD2. Germline-derived CDR1 and CDR2 are SNHLY and FYNNEI. Germline trimming cut 7 bases from V and 9 bases from J; bases unmatched to any gene: 8. There are 14 residues in the CDR3. CDR3 nucleotide sequence: TGTGCCAGCACTAGCGGGAGGACAATTGGTGAGCAGTTCTTC. Its translation is CASTSGRTIGEQFF.

The chain links TRBV6-1 to TRBJ2-3; D is perhaps TRBD2 (5 bases). Germline V lookup: CDR1 MNHNS, CDR2 SASEGT. The germline V and J ends were trimmed by 2 bases and 4 bases, with 16 bases remaining between them. The CDR3 has 16 residues. The CDR3 DNA reads as TGTGCCAGCAGTGAAATTCCGGGCTCCGGGGCAGATACGCAGTATTTT. Its translation is CASSEIPGSGADTQYF.

This clone is a singleton in its sample. The V call is TRBV30, the J call TRBJ2-5; possibly TRBD2 for D (7 bases). This CDR3 spans 16 amino acids. The germline CDR1 and CDR2 sequences are GTSNPN and SVGIG (reference sequence). The ends were cut back, 4 bases at V and 7 bases at J, with 25 bases in the middle. The CDR3 DNA follows: TGTGCCTGGATCCGGGGGCCCGGACTAGATGGCGGGACCCAGTACTTC. As protein: CAWIRGPGLDGGTQYF. Filled out from reference TRBV30 and TRBJ2-5, the complete variable domain reads SQTIHQWPATLVQPVGSPLSLECTVEGTSNPNLYWYRQAAGRGLQLLFYSVGIGQISSEVPQNLSASRPQDRQFILSSKKLLLSDSGFYLCAWIRGPGLDGGTQYFGPGTRLLVL.

This chain uses TRBV21-1 with TRBJ2-1; the D call in the table, TRBD2, was not verified against the DNA. TRBV21-1 is termed a pseudogene. This CDR3 is built from 20 residues. The CDR3 here is CASSKGSRDFTYPSYNEQFF. The DNA for the CDR3 is TGTGCCAGCAGCAAAGGTTCCAGGGACTTCACCTACCCATCGTACAATGAGCAGTTCTTC.

The CDR3 loop reads CSILTHRVAGYTF. In nucleotides, the CDR3 is TGCAGTATACTTACTCACAGGGTGGCGGGCTACACCTTC. The V and J genes are TRBV29-1 and TRBJ1-2, with a tentative D call TRBD1 (6 bases). Germline CDR1 and CDR2: SQVTM and ANQGSEA. CDR3 size: 13 residues.

The genes are TRBV6-5 and TRBJ1-2; a weak D match, TRBD1 (6 bases). CDR3 length: 14 amino acids. Trimming stripped 2 bases from V and 4 bases from J, with 11 bases between. Looked up from germline, CDR1 is MNHEY and CDR2 is SVGAGI. The CDR3 sequence is CASSYQGMGYGYTF. DNA of the CDR3: TGTGCCAGCAGTTACCAGGGGATGGGCTATGGCTACACCTTC.

The rearrangement joins TRBV27 to TRBJ2-5, with 7 positions matching TRBD2. Losses at the gene ends were 5 bases for V and 3 bases for J; bases not matched to a gene: 6. The germline gives CDR1 MNHEY, CDR2 SMNVEV (reference sequence). This CDR3 contains 14 residues. In nucleotides, the CDR3 is TGTGCCAGCAGTAGCCTCGGGGGGAAAGAGACCCAGTACTTC. This sequence encodes CASSSLGGKETQYF.

A note on this clone: Different DNA sequences within this sample yield the same CDR3. This chain links TRBV6-5 with TRBJ2-2; no firm D call. The CDR3 is made up of 12 amino acids. From germline, CDR1 is MNHEY and CDR2 SVGAGI. V was pared by 2 bases and J by 5 bases, with 3 bases between. This CDR3 reads CASSYRTGELFF. The CDR3 nucleotides read TGTGCCAGCAGTTACCGGACCGGGGAGCTGTTTTTT.

This chain joins TRBV5-1 and TRBJ2-7; 7 nucleotides agree with TRBD2. CDR3 length: 12 residues. The germline CDR1 and CDR2 sequences are SGHRS and YFSETQ. Trimming cost V 3 bases and J 3 bases; bases outside gene matches: 0. Here the CDR3 reads CASSWEGYEQYF. The CDR3 DNA sequence: TGCGCCAGCAGCTGGGAGGGCTACGAGCAGTACTTC. Using reference TRBV5-1 and TRBJ2-7 for the parts outside the CDR3, the full variable domain is KAGVTQTPRYLIKTRGQQVTLSCSPISGHRSVSWYQQTPGQGLQFLFEYFSETQRNKGNFPGRFSGRQFSNSRSEMNVSTLELGDSALYLCASSWEGYEQYFGPGTRLTVT.